These 19 T cell receptor beta chains were sequenced from one sample in a study of cytomegalovirus exposure and HLA in healthy donors. Repertoires were generated with immunoSEQ multiplex PCR, while TCRdb's copy carries only in-frame clones and drops some. The sample contains about 160,000 clones, around 88% of which appear only once. Sequenced sample: PBMCs. Receptor source: a woman younger than 35 in good health and CMV-seronegative.

The chain joins TRBV19 to TRBJ1-2; TRBD1 might be the D (5 bases). The CDR3 loop spans 14 amino acids. Germline V gene lookup returns CDR1 LNHDA and CDR2 SQIVND (reference sequence). V was trimmed by 2 bases and J by 8 bases, leaving 15 bases between them. DNA of the CDR3: TGTGCCAGTAGTATACAGGGTGAGATGAGAGGCTACACCTTC. Translated: CASSIQGEMRGYTF.

The rearrangement joins TRBV11-3 to TRBJ2-2; 12 nucleotides agree with TRBD2. The CDR3 extends over 16 amino acids. Germline loops: CDR1 SGHNT, CDR2 YENEEA. The V segment lost 5 bases and the J segment 2 bases; nucleotides outside the gene matches: 3. CDR3 amino acids: CASSMTSGRNTGELFF. DNA for the CDR3: TGTGCCAGCAGCATGACTAGCGGGAGAAACACCGGGGAGCTGTTTTTT.

The chain recombines TRBV7-2 with TRBJ1-5, with D uncertain. The CDR3 runs to 12 residues. Trimming took 4 bases from V and 9 from J, leaving 10 bases between them. In germline, CDR1 is SGHTA, CDR2 FQGNSA. CDR3 nucleotides: TGTGCCAGCAGCTCGGGAAGAGGGCCCCAGCATTTT. Protein sequence: CASSSGRGPQHF.

The CDR3 sequence: CASPDRDEQYF. As DNA, the CDR3 is TGTGCCAGCCCTGACCGGGACGAGCAGTACTTC. V gene TRBV6-4 combines with J gene TRBJ2-7; D is ambiguous. Per the germline V gene, CDR1 is MRHNA and CDR2 is SNTAGT. V lost 8 bases and J 5 bases, leaving 10 bases between the germline ends. This CDR3 is built from 11 residues.

V is TRBV7-3 and J is TRBJ2-2; TRBD1 might be the D (6 bases). The germline gives CDR1 SGHTA, CDR2 FQGTGA. The length of the CDR3 is 14 residues. V dropped 1 base and J dropped 3 bases, with 6 bases sitting between them. CDR3 nucleotide sequence: TGTGCCAGCAGCTTAAACAGGGACACCGGGGAGCTGTTTTTT. Amino acids: CASSLNRDTGELFF.

V usage is TRBV27 and J usage is TRBJ1-6; a possible D gene is TRBD1 (6 bases). Germline V lookup: CDR1 MNHEY, CDR2 SMNVEV (reference sequence). The CDR3 has 17 residues. V lost 1 base to trimming and J lost 6 bases, with 16 bases between them. The CDR3 bases are TGTGCCAGCAGTTTATGGGGGCCAGCCCGGGGTAATTCACCCCTCCACTTT. Translation: CASSLWGPARGNSPLHF.

V and J are TRBV7-2 and TRBJ2-1, with 11 bases aligning to TRBD2. CDR1 and CDR2 (germline): SGHTA, FQGNSA. V shed 5 bases, J shed 4 bases, and the junction held 4 bases outside the gene matches. CDR3 size: 15 residues. CDR3 nucleotides: TGTGCCAGCAGCCCCCTAGCGGGGGGTTACAATGAGCAGTTCTTC. Its translation: CASSPLAGGYNEQFF.

The chain has TRBV10-3 and TRBJ2-3; maybe TRBD1 (5 bases). Trimming cost V 5 bases and J 4 bases, with 16 bases left between them. Looked up from germline, CDR1 is ENHRY and CDR2 is SYGVKD. The CDR3 spans 15 residues. The CDR3 reads CAISPRGVLADTQYF. In DNA, the CDR3 is TGTGCCATCAGTCCAAGGGGCGTGTTGGCAGATACGCAGTATTTT.

The gene calls are TRBV7-2 and TRBJ2-2; TRBD2 aligns across 8 bases. The CDR3 has 17 amino acids. Germline CDR1 reads SGHTA; CDR2 reads FQGNSA. V shed 5 bases and J 1 base; nucleotides not matched to a gene: 9. CDR3 sequence: CASSPRPGRVNTGELFF. In DNA, the CDR3 is TGTGCCAGCAGCCCTAGGCCCGGGAGGGTGAACACCGGGGAGCTGTTTTTT.

The CDR3 is CATRARDRTYGYTF. CDR3 DNA: TGTGCCACCCGGGCCCGGGACAGGACCTATGGCTACACCTTC. The gene calls are TRBV6-1 and TRBJ1-2; 8 nucleotides align to TRBD1. J gave up 4 bases and V 10 bases, and 11 bases lay outside the gene matches. This CDR3 region has 14 residues. Germline lookup yields CDR1 MNHNS and CDR2 SASEGT.

The chain carries TRBV30 and TRBJ2-4; possibly TRBD2 for D (7 bases). Trimming removed 4 bases at V and 6 bases at J, with 13 bases between. Germline values: CDR1 GTSNPN, CDR2 SVGIG (reference sequence). This CDR3 contains 13 residues. The CDR3, as DNA: TGTGCCTGGAAGGGAGGGGGGCCAAACATTCAGTACTTC. Translation gives CAWKGGGPNIQYF.

J is TRBJ1-5 and V is TRBV30, with 7 positions matching TRBD1. The V gene end was trimmed by 2 bases and the J gene end by 7 bases; junction bases not matched to a gene: 8. The CDR3 runs to 14 residues. Germline lookup yields CDR1 GTSNPN and CDR2 SVGIG (reference sequence). The CDR3 DNA sequence: TGTGCCTGGAGTATTACAGGGGACCGGCAGCCCCAGCATTTT. Its translation: CAWSITGDRQPQHF.

The chain couples TRBV27 to TRBJ2-7; 7 nucleotides align to TRBD1. Trimming removed 5 bases from V and 2 bases from J; junction bases left unmatched: 9. In germline, CDR1 is MNHEY, CDR2 SMNVEV (reference sequence). The CDR3 is 15 residues long. The CDR3 region is CASSPSTGYPYEQYF. In DNA form, the CDR3 reads TGTGCCAGCAGTCCGTCGACAGGGTACCCCTACGAGCAGTACTTC.

V gene TRBV6-5 combines with J gene TRBJ1-4; 7 bases map to TRBD1. Germline CDR1 and CDR2: MNHEY and SVGAGI. This CDR3 has 14 residues. J gave up 8 bases and V 3 bases, and 6 bases lay outside the gene matches. CDR3 bases: TGTGCCAGCAGTTATTGGCAGGGGGACGAAAAACTGTTTTTT. Amino acid sequence: CASSYWQGDEKLFF.

The chain joins TRBV7-9 to TRBJ2-1; 7 positions match TRBD1. CDR3 length: 14 residues. Germline CDR1 and CDR2: SEHNR and FQNEAQ (reference sequence). V shed 5 bases and J 8 bases; nucleotides not matched to a gene: 9. This CDR3 reads CASSQKTGMDEQFF. The CDR3 nucleotides are TGTGCCAGCAGCCAAAAGACAGGGATGGATGAGCAGTTCTTC.

A few counts support this clone. The chain couples TRBV11-2 to TRBJ2-7, with D unresolved. The CDR3 loop spans 12 amino acids. Germline values: CDR1 SGHAT, CDR2 FQNNGV. Trimming cost V 3 bases and J 2 bases, with 5 bases left between them. CDR3 nucleotides: TGTGCCAGCAGCTTCCCCGCCTACGAGCAGTACTTC. Its translation is CASSFPAYEQYF.

The V call is TRBV5-5, the J call TRBJ2-1, with D possibly matching TRBD2 (5 bases). The CDR3 runs 15 residues. V was pared by 4 bases and J by 4 bases, with 15 bases between. Germline V lookup: CDR1 SGHKS, CDR2 YYEKEE (reference sequence). The DNA of the CDR3 is TGTGCCAGCAGCATCAGCGGTGATCGGTACAATGAGCAGTTCTTC. Translated, it gives CASSISGDRYNEQFF. Supplemented by reference TRBV5-5 and TRBJ2-1, the full variable domain reads DAGVTQSPTHLIKTRGQQVTLRCSPISGHKSVSWYQQVLGQGPQFIFQYYEKEERGRGNFPDRFSARQFPNYSSELNVNALLLGDSALYLCASSISGDRYNEQFFGPGTRLTVL.

This chain uses TRBV27 with TRBJ1-5; the match to TRBD1 covers 10 bases. Unmatched junction bases numbered 2, after V lost 5 bases and J lost 4 bases. CDR1 and CDR2 from the germline V gene are MNHEY and SMNVEV (reference sequence). The CDR3 covers 14 residues. For the CDR3, the DNA is TGTGCCAGCAGTCCGGACAGGGGGAATCAGCCCCAGCATTTT. The encoded protein is CASSPDRGNQPQHF.

This clone was recorded only once. The chain joins TRBV9 to TRBJ2-3, with D maybe TRBD2 (6 bases). The CDR3 contains 17 residues. The V end lost 0 bases, the J end lost 5 bases, and 19 bases lay between the germline ends. Germline V gene data show CDR1 as SGDLS and CDR2 as YYNGEE. As DNA, the CDR3 is TGTGCCAGCAGCGTAGATAGCGGCTACGGTAGGCGAGATACGCAGTATTTT. Its translation is CASSVDSGYGRRDTQYF.